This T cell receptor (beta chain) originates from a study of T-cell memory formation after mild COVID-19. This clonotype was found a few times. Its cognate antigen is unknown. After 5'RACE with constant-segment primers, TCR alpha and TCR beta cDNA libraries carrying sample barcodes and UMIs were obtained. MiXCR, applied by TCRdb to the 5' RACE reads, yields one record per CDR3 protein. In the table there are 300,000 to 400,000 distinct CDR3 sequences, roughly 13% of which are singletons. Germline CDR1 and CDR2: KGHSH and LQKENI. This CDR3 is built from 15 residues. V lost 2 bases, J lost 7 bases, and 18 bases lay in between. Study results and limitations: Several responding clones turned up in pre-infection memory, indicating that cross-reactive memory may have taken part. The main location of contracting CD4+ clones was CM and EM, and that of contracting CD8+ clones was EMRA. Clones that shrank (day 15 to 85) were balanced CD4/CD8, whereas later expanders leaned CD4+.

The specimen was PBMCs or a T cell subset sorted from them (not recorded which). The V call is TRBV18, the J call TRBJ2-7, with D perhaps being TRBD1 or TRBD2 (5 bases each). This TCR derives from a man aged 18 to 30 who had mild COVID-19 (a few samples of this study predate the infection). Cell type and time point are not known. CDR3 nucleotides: TGTGCCAGCTCACCATCGGAGGCAGGGTCGGGGGAGCAGTACTTC. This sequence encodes CASSPSEAGSGEQYF.